The 29 T cell receptor beta chains below all came from one sample that was sequenced in a study of beta chain features in type 1 diabetes (dated by TCRdb to 2016 to 2018). The protocol used for the library was the immunoSEQ multiplex PCR assay. All of the isolated RNA was reverse transcribed with the High Capacity cDNA Reverse Transcription Kit, so expressed TCRB transcripts were sequenced. The immuneACCESS repertoire file appears here via TCRdb, limited to in-frame rearrangements. These files lack a portion of the clones; in checked studies, under half of the deficit traces to unresolved V genes, and the cause of the others is not known. The sample yields about 220,000 clones; about a tenth were counted once. The top ten hold 1% to 1.5% of the sample. The specimen sequenced was central memory CD4+ T cells from blood. The receptor source for this set is a man aged 18 to 35 in good health.

CDR3 coding DNA: TGTGCCAGCAGCTCAACAGCAAACTATGGCTACACCTTC. The encoded protein is CASSSTANYGYTF. This chain joins TRBV7-9 and TRBJ1-2, with no clear D. CDR3 length equals 13 residues. Germline assignment: CDR1 SEHNR and CDR2 FQNEAQ (reference sequence). The V end was cut by 4 bases, the J end by 2 bases, with 8 bases between.

The V and J genes are TRBV18 and TRBJ2-1, with TRBD2 matching over 9 bases. The CDR3 sequence is 16 residues long. Germline V gives CDR1 KGHSH, CDR2 LQKENI. V shed 2 bases, J shed 3 bases, and the junction held 5 bases outside the gene matches. In nucleotides, the CDR3 is TGTGCCAGCTCACCAGGTCTAGCGGGATTCTACAATGAGCAGTTCTTC. This sequence encodes CASSPGLAGFYNEQFF. Variable domain in full (rest from reference TRBV18 and TRBJ2-1): NAGVMQNPRHLVRRRGQEARLRCSPMKGHSHVYWYRQLPEEGLKFMVYLQKENIIDESGMPKERFSAEFPKEGPSILRIQQVVRGDSAAYFCASSPGLAGFYNEQFFGPGTRLTVL.

This clone appeared a few times. The CDR3 loop reads CASSPRRNTEAFF. Here the CDR3 DNA reads TGTGCCAGCAGTCCACGGCGTAACACTGAAGCTTTCTTT. The rearrangement joins TRBV6-5 to TRBJ1-1; D gene ambiguous. CDR1 and CDR2 (germline): MNHEY, SVGAGI. The CDR3 is 13 residues long. With 5 bases removed from V and 2 bases from J, the gap between germline ends came to 9 bases.

This clone showed up just a few times. The rearrangement uses TRBV29-1 and TRBJ2-3; D not resolved. Germline V CDR1 and CDR2: SQVTM, ANQGSEA. Trimming removed 4 bases at V and 11 bases at J, with 16 bases between. This CDR3 is 12 amino acids long. CDR3 nucleotide sequence: TGCAGCGTTGTCCTCGAAGCGTTGGGGCAGTATTTT. It yields the protein CSVVLEALGQYF.

This clone was seen a few times. The rearrangement links TRBV4-2 to TRBJ2-1; D may be TRBD2 (5 bases). V dropped 4 bases and J dropped 7 bases, with 17 bases sitting between them. This CDR3 spans 15 amino acids. CDR1 and CDR2 (germline): LGHNA, YNFKEQ. The CDR3 DNA sequence: TGTGCCAGCAGCCTACAAGTTAGCGTAGGGAATGAGCAGTTCTTC. The encoded protein is CASSLQVSVGNEQFF.

This chain joins TRBV30 and TRBJ2-1, with D hard to call. The germline gives CDR1 GTSNPN, CDR2 SVGIG (reference sequence). V gave up 1 base and J gave up 0 bases, with 10 bases separating them. The CDR3 runs to 15 residues. CDR3 DNA: TGTGCCTGGAGTGCGACGGAGATCTCCTACAATGAGCAGTTCTTC. Amino acid sequence: CAWSATEISYNEQFF.

This clone was seen a few times. V and J are TRBV5-6 and TRBJ1-2, with 8 bases that match TRBD1. Germline values: CDR1 SGHDT, CDR2 YYEEEE. This CDR3 has 13 amino acids. The V gene end was trimmed by 5 bases and the J gene end by 8 bases; junction bases not matched to a gene: 8. The CDR3 protein is CASRPGGSNGYTF. The DNA of the CDR3 is TGTGCCAGCAGACCAGGGGGCTCGAACGGCTACACCTTC.

This chain connects TRBV21-1 to TRBJ1-1. TRBV21-1 is a pseudogene segment. The CDR3 covers 12 residues. CDR3: CASSKGKAEAFF. In DNA form, the CDR3 reads TGTGCCAGCAGCAAGGGGAAGGCTGAAGCTTTCTTT.

A few counts support this clone. V and J are TRBV7-2 and TRBJ2-2, with D unclear. V was clipped by 3 bases and J by 3 bases, with 5 bases between them. The CDR3 runs 13 residues. From germline, CDR1 is SGHTA and CDR2 FQGNSA. This CDR3 reads CASSFRYTGELFF. The CDR3, as DNA: TGTGCCAGCAGCTTTCGATACACCGGGGAGCTGTTTTTT.

V and J are TRBV30 and TRBJ2-1; 9 bases map to TRBD1. V lost 4 bases, J lost 4 bases, and 5 bases stayed unmatched. The germline V gene has CDR1 GTSNPN and CDR2 SVGIG (reference sequence). The CDR3 is made up of 14 amino acids. The CDR3 loop is CAWKRDRVYNEQFF. The DNA of the CDR3 is TGTGCCTGGAAGCGGGACAGGGTATACAATGAGCAGTTCTTC.

This clone was seen a handful of times. The chain links TRBV14 to TRBJ2-3; TRBD2 matches 7 bases. The junction had 9 bases not matched to a gene; V was cut back by 1 base and J by 8 bases. The CDR3 spans 15 residues. Looked up from germline, CDR1 is SGHDN and CDR2 is FVKESK. The DNA of the CDR3 is TGTGCCAGCAGCCAAGGGGGAGGGCCCCGAGGTACGCAGTATTTT. It codes for CASSQGGGPRGTQYF.

This clone was detected only a few times. V usage is TRBV6-6 and J usage is TRBJ1-5; 9 bases fit TRBD1. CDR3 size: 14 residues. Per the germline V gene, CDR1 is MNHNY and CDR2 is SVGAGI (reference sequence). Trimming removed 6 bases from V and 7 bases from J; junction bases left unmatched: 7. The CDR3 DNA reads as TGTGCCAGCAGGACAACAGGGGGCGGGCAGCCCCAGCATTTT. Translation: CASRTTGGGQPQHF.

V usage is TRBV7-2 and J usage is TRBJ2-3; D uncertain. The V end lost 6 bases, the J end lost 3 bases, and 10 bases lay between the germline ends. Germline lookup yields CDR1 SGHTA and CDR2 FQGNSA. The CDR3 has 13 residues. CDR3 protein: CASSFGWTDTQYF. The CDR3 DNA is TGTGCCAGCAGTTTTGGTTGGACAGATACGCAGTATTTT.

V usage is TRBV7-2 and J usage is TRBJ2-3; 11 nucleotides align to TRBD2. The CDR3 is made up of 15 amino acids. Germline CDR1 and CDR2: SGHTA and FQGNSA. V lost 6 bases, J lost 2 bases, and 4 bases stayed unmatched. Here the CDR3 DNA reads TGTGCCAGCAGGTTGGGACTAGCGGTCACAGATACGCAGTATTTT. Encoded protein: CASRLGLAVTDTQYF.

The chain carries TRBV11-2 and TRBJ1-2, with TRBD1 as a possible D gene (5 bases). CDR1 and CDR2 (germline): SGHAT, FQNNGV. CDR3 size: 14 residues. V dropped 5 bases and J dropped 8 bases, with 18 bases sitting between them. In DNA form, the CDR3 reads TGTGCCAGCAGCCCAACAGGATCCGTCGGGGGCTACACCTTC. This sequence encodes CASSPTGSVGGYTF.

This clone has only a few counts. V gene TRBV7-9 combines with J gene TRBJ2-7, with 9 positions matching TRBD2. V was clipped by 4 bases and J by 3 bases; unmatched bases: 10. The CDR3 consists of 16 residues. Per the germline V gene, CDR1 is SEHNR and CDR2 is FQNEAQ (reference sequence). In DNA, the CDR3 is TGTGCCAGCAGCTCATATAATAGCGGGGGCGGCTACGAGCAGTACTTC. Translated: CASSSYNSGGGYEQYF. Full variable domain (outside the CDR3, taken from reference TRBV7-9 and TRBJ2-7): DTGVSQNPRHKITKRGQNVTFRCDPISEHNRLYWYRQTLGQGPEFLTYFQNEAQLEKSRLLSDRFSAERPKGSFSTLEIQRTEQGDSAMYLCASSSYNSGGGYEQYFGPGTRLTVT.

This clone has just a few counts. The V and J genes are TRBV28 and TRBJ2-5, with D perhaps TRBD1 (6 bases). The germline CDR1 and CDR2 sequences are MDHEN and SYDVKM. V lost 8 bases and J lost 1, with 26 bases in between. This CDR3 region has 18 residues. In DNA, the CDR3 is TGTGCCAGCTCGAAACAGAGCACAGGGAATATATTCCAAGAGACCCAGTACTTC. Amino acids: CASSKQSTGNIFQETQYF.

This clone has just a few counts. The chain joins TRBV7-6 to TRBJ2-1; 7 positions agree with TRBD1. There are 15 residues in the CDR3. Trimming at V came to 1 base and at J to 5 bases, leaving 5 bases not matched to a gene. The germline V gene encodes CDR1 SGHVS and CDR2 FNYEAQ. The DNA for the CDR3 is TGTGCCAGCAGCTTAGTTGGGACAGTCGACAATGAGCAGTTCTTC. Translated, it gives CASSLVGTVDNEQFF.

This clone showed up just a few times. This sequence joins TRBV11-2 and TRBJ2-3, with 13 bases aligning to TRBD2. V lost 1 base and J lost 2; bases outside the gene matches: 6. CDR3 length: 18 amino acids. Germline V gives CDR1 SGHAT, CDR2 FQNNGV. For the CDR3, the DNA is TGTGCCAGCAGCTTAGCCCCGGGACTAGCGGGATTCACAGATACGCAGTATTTT. Translating it yields CASSLAPGLAGFTDTQYF.

The chain carries TRBV30 and TRBJ2-3, with 8 bases matching TRBD2. The junction had 16 bases not matched to a gene; V was cut back by 7 bases and J by 4 bases. This CDR3 is 16 amino acids long. Per germline, CDR1 GTSNPN and CDR2 SVGIG (reference sequence). The CDR3 spells CASGGPGRRLSDTQYF. The CDR3 coding sequence is TGTGCCTCGGGGGGGCCCGGGAGGCGTTTGTCAGATACGCAGTATTTT. Full variable domain (missing parts from reference TRBV30 and TRBJ2-3): SQTIHQWPATLVQPVGSPLSLECTVEGTSNPNLYWYRQAAGRGLQLLFYSVGIGQISSEVPQNLSASRPQDRQFILSSKKLLLSDSGFYLCASGGPGRRLSDTQYFGPGTRLTVL.

Written as DNA, the CDR3 is TGTGCCAGCAGCTTGACCCTCTACGAGCAGTACTTC. Translated, it gives CASSLTLYEQYF. The J gene is TRBJ2-7, the V gene TRBV7-2; D is unresolved. The V gene's germline CDR1 is SGHTA and CDR2 FQGNSA. CDR3 length: 12 residues. The V end was cut by 3 bases, the J end by 3 bases, with 6 bases between.

This clone was counted between two and nine times. V gene TRBV5-6 combines with J gene TRBJ1-2, with D possibly TRBD1 on 5 matching bases. Per the germline V gene, CDR1 is SGHDT and CDR2 is YYEEEE. V was shortened by 7 bases and J by 2 bases, with 15 bases between the two germline ends. The CDR3 loop spans 14 amino acids. The CDR3 loop is CASSGLGGNYGYTF. Written as DNA, the CDR3 is TGTGCCAGCTCCGGCCTCGGGGGGAACTATGGCTACACCTTC.

This clone was found a few times. The rearrangement joins TRBV5-1 to TRBJ2-3; D call uncertain. Per the germline V gene, CDR1 is SGHRS and CDR2 is YFSETQ. The CDR3 is 15 residues long. V gave up 4 bases and J gave up 0 bases, with 12 bases separating them. In DNA form, the CDR3 reads TGCGCCAGCAGCGCCGAAATCACTAGCACAGATACGCAGTATTTT. Amino acids: CASSAEITSTDTQYF.

V usage is TRBV9 and J usage is TRBJ2-7, with D unclear. This CDR3 spans 13 amino acids. Trimming cost V 0 bases and J 6 bases, with 10 bases left between them. Germline V gene sequence: CDR1 SGDLS, CDR2 YYNGEE. The DNA for the CDR3 is TGTGCCAGCAGCGTAGCTACGAATACCGAGCAGTACTTC. Protein sequence: CASSVATNTEQYF. The full variable domain, completed using reference TRBV9 and TRBJ2-7, is DSGVTQTPKHLITATGQRVTLRCSPRSGDLSVYWYQQSLDQGLQFLIQYYNGEERAKGNILERFSAQQFPDLHSELNLSSLELGDSALYFCASSVATNTEQYFGPGTRLTVT.

This rearrangement joins TRBV5-1 to TRBJ2-7; perhaps TRBD2 as D (5 bases). The CDR3 contains 12 residues. Germline V CDR1 and CDR2: SGHRS, YFSETQ. V lost 5 bases, J lost 9 bases, and 15 bases lay in between. CDR3 bases: TGCGCCAGCAGAGACGAGGGTCCGCGGCAGTACTTC. Its protein is CASRDEGPRQYF.

This clone came up many times. The V and J genes are TRBV29-1 and TRBJ2-1; D unclear. Germline CDR1 SQVTM, CDR2 ANQGSEA. The CDR3 extends over 13 amino acids. V was pared by 7 bases and J by 7 bases, with 17 bases between. The CDR3 sequence is CSAVRARPNEQFF. The CDR3 DNA is TGCAGCGCCGTGAGAGCACGACCGAATGAGCAGTTCTTC.

This clone appeared a few times. The same CDR3 also results from other DNA sequences found in this sample. The chain links TRBV4-3 to TRBJ1-5, with 7 bases identical to TRBD1. V lost 1 base and J lost 7; bases outside the gene matches: 4. Germline V lookup: CDR1 LGHNA, CDR2 YSLEER. CDR3 size: 14 residues. The CDR3 bases are TGCGCCAGCAGCCAAGGACAGGGCGAACAGCCCCAGCATTTT. This translates into CASSQGQGEQPQHF.

This clone was detected a few times. It may be a read error: a sequence one base away is much more abundant. Other DNA sequences in the sample encode the same CDR3. The chain joins TRBV30 to TRBJ2-1, with 8 bases aligning to TRBD2. The junction had 4 bases not matched to a gene; V was cut back by 4 bases and J by 2 bases. Per germline, CDR1 GTSNPN and CDR2 SVGIG (reference sequence). The CDR3 spans 14 residues. The CDR3 nucleotides are TGTGCCTGGACGGGCGGGAGGACCTACAATGAGCAGTTCTTC. Translated: CAWTGGRTYNEQFF.

The sample holds a few counts of this clone. The chain combines TRBV13 with TRBJ2-7; D uncertain. The CDR3 contains 12 residues. Per germline, CDR1 PRHDT and CDR2 FYEKMQ (reference sequence). V lost 0 bases, J lost 2 bases, and 2 bases lay in between. CDR3 sequence: CASSLGAYEQYF. CDR3 nucleotide sequence: TGTGCCAGCAGCTTAGGAGCCTACGAGCAGTACTTC.